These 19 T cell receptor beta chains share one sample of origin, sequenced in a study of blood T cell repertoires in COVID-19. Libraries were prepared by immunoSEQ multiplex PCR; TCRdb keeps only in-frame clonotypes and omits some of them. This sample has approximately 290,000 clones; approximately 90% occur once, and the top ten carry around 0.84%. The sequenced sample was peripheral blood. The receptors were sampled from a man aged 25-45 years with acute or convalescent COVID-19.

CDR3 coding DNA: TGTGCCAGCAGTTACTTTGCACAGAACACCGGGGAGCTGTTTTTT. This codes for CASSYFAQNTGELFF. V usage is TRBV6-5 and J usage is TRBJ2-2; D is uncertain. Germline V CDR1 and CDR2: MNHEY, SVGAGI. The V and J ends lost 1 base and 1 base respectively, with 7 bases between them. The CDR3 loop spans 15 amino acids.

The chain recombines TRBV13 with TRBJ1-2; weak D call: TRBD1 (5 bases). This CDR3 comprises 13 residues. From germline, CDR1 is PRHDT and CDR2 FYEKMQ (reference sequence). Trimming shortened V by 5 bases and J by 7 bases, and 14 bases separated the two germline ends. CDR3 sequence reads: CASSRRGASGYTF. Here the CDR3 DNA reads TGTGCCAGCAGCAGACGCGGGGCGTCTGGCTACACCTTC.

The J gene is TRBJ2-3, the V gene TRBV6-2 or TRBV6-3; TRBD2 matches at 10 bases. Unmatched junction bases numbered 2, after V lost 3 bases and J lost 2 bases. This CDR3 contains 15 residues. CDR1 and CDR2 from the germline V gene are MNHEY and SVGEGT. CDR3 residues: CASSYSGGYTDTQYF. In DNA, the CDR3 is TGTGCCAGCAGTTATAGCGGGGGGTACACAGATACGCAGTATTTT.

DNA of the CDR3: TGTGCCATCAGTGAGTCTGACAAGATCACCGGGGAGCTGTTTTTT. Amino acid sequence: CAISESDKITGELFF. The V gene is TRBV10-3, the J gene TRBJ2-2; D gene uncertain. V lost 0 bases and J lost 4, with 9 bases in between. The CDR3 sequence is 15 residues long. CDR1 and CDR2 (germline): ENHRY, SYGVKD.

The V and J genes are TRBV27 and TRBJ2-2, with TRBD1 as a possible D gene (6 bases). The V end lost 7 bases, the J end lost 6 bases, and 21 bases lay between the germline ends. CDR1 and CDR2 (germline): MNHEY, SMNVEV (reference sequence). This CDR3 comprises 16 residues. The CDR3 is CASTIGAGAIPGELFF. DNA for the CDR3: TGTGCCAGCACCATAGGGGCAGGGGCGATCCCCGGGGAGCTGTTTTTT.

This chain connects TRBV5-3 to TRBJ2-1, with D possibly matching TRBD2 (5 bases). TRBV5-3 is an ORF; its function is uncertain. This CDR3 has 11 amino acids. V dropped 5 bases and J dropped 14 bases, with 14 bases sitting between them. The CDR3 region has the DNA TGTGCCAGAAGAACCGGGTCCGGGGAGTTCTTC. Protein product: CARRTGSGEFF.

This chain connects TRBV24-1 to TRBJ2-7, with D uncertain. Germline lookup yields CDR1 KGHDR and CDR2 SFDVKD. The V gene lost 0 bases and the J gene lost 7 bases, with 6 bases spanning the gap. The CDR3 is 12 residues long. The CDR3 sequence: CATSDLYSEQYF. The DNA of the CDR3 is TGTGCCACCAGTGATTTGTATAGTGAGCAGTACTTC.

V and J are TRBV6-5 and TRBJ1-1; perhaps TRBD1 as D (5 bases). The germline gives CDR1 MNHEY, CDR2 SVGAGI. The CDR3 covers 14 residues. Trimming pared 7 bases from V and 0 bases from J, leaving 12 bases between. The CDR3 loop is CASTKDTVNTEAFF. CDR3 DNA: TGTGCCAGCACCAAGGACACGGTGAACACTGAAGCTTTCTTT.

This CDR3 is CASSYGQGKPLYGYTF. The CDR3 bases are TGTGCCAGTAGTTACGGACAGGGCAAACCCCTCTATGGCTACACCTTC. V and J are TRBV19 and TRBJ1-2; TRBD1 agrees at 8 bases. V shed 5 bases and J 4 bases; nucleotides not matched to a gene: 12. This CDR3 comprises 16 residues. Germline lookup yields CDR1 LNHDA and CDR2 SQIVND (reference sequence). Full variable domain (missing parts from reference TRBV19 and TRBJ1-2): DGGITQSPKYLFRKEGQNVTLSCEQNLNHDAMYWYRQDPGQGLRLIYYSQIVNDFQKGDIAEGYSVSREKKESFPLTVTSAQKNPTAFYLCASSYGQGKPLYGYTFGSGTRLTVV.

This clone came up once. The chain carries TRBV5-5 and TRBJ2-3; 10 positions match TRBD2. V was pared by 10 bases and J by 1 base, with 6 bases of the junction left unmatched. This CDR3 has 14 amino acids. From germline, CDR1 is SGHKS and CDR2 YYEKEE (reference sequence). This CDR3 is CAGESGGGTDTQYF. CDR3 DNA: TGTGCCGGCGAGAGCGGGGGGGGCACAGATACGCAGTATTTT. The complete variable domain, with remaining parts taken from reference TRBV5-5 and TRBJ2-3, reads DAGVTQSPTHLIKTRGQQVTLRCSPISGHKSVSWYQQVLGQGPQFIFQYYEKEERGRGNFPDRFSARQFPNYSSELNVNALLLGDSALYLCAGESGGGTDTQYFGPGTRLTVL.

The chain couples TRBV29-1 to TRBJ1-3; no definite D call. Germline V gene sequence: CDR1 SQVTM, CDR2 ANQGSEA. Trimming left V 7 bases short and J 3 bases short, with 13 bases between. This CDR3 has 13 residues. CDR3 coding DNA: TGCAGCGCAAGAAGCGGGGTTGGAAACACCATATATTTT. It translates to CSARSGVGNTIYF.

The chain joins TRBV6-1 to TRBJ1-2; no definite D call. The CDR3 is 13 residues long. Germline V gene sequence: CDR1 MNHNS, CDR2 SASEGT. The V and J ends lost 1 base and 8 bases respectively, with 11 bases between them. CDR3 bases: TGTGCCAGCAGTGAAGTGCTTAACGGGGGCTACACCTTC. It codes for CASSEVLNGGYTF.

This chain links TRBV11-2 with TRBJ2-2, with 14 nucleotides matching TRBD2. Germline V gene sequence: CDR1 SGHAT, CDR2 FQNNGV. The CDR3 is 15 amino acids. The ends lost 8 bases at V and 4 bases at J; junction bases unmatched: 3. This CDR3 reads CASRGLAGGTGELFF. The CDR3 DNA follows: TGTGCCAGCCGAGGACTAGCGGGAGGCACCGGGGAGCTGTTTTTT. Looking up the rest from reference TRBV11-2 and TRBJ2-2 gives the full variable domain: EAGVAQSPRYKIIEKRQSVAFWCNPISGHATLYWYQQILGQGPKLLIQFQNNGVVDDSQLPKDRFSAERLKGVDSTLKIQPAKLEDSAVYLCASRGLAGGTGELFFGEGSRLTVL.

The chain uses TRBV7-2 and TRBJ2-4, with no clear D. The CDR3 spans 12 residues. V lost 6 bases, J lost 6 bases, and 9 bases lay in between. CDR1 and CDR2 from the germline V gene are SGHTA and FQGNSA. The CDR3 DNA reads TGTGCCAGCAGTCTAGATAGAAACATTCAGTACTTC. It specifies CASSLDRNIQYF.

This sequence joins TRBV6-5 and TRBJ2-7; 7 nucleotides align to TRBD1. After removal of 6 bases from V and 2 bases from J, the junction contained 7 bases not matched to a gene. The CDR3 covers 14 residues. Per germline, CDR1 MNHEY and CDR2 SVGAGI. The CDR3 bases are TGTGCCAGCAGGTATGACAGGGTAACCTACGAGCAGTACTTC. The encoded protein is CASRYDRVTYEQYF.

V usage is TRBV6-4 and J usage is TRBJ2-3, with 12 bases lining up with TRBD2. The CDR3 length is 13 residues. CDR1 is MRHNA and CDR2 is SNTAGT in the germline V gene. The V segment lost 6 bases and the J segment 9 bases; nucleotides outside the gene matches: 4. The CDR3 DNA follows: TGTGCCAGCAGACTTACTAGCGGGGGGACGCAGTATTTT. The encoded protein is CASRLTSGGTQYF.

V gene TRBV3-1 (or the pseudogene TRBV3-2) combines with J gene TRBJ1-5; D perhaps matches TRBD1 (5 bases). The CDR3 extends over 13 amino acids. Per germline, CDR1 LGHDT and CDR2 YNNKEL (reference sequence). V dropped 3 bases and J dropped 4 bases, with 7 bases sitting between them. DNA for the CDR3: TGTGCCAGCAGCCACCAGGGTAATCAGCCCCAGCATTTT. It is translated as CASSHQGNQPQHF.

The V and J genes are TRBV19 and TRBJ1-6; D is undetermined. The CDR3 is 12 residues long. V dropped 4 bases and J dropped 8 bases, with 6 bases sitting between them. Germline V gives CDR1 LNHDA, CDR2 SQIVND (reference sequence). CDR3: CASSRRDSPLHF. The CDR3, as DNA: TGTGCCAGTAGTAGGAGAGATTCACCCCTCCACTTT.

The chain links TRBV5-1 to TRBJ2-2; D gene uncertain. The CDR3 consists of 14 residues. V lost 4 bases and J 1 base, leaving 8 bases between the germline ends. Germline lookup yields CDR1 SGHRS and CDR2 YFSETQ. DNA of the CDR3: TGCGCCAGCAGCCTCCGACAGAACACCGGGGAGCTGTTTTTT. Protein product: CASSLRQNTGELFF.